The present TCR beta chain was sequenced within a study of blood T cell repertoires in COVID-19. All recovered Cohort 3 donors got two negative PCRs, got clearance, or saw symptom resolution. Measured with immunoSEQ multiplex PCR; TCRdb has only the in-frame clones, and not every one. Seen here are about 400,000 clones, just under 90% observed once, and the top ten hold 1.7%. Germline assignment: CDR1 MGHRA and CDR2 YSYEKL. The CDR3 spans 14 residues. Trimming pared 6 bases from V and 3 bases from J, leaving 14 bases between. This clone was seen at least ten times. Other nucleotide sequences from this sample produce the same CDR3.

The receptor's source is a woman aged 25 to 39 who had recovered from COVID-19. The sequenced sample was PBMCs or T cells enriched from blood (not recorded which). The chain employs TRBV4-1 and TRBJ1-1, with D maybe TRBD1 (5 bases). CDR3 coding DNA: TGCGCCAGCAGTCACTCGCAGGGTTACACTGAAGCTTTCTTT. Amino acid sequence: CASSHSQGYTEAFF.